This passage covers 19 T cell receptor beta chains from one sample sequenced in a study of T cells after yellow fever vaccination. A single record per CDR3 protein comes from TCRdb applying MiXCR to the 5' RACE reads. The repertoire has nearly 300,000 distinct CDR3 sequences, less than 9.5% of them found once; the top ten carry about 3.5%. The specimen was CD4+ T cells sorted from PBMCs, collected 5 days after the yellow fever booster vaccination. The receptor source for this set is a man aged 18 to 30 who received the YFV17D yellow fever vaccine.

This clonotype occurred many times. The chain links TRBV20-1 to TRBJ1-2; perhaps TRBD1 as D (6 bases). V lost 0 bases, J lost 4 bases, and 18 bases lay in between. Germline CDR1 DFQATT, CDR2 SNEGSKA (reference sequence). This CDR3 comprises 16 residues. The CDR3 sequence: CSARDYGQGKGYGYTF. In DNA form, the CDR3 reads TGCAGTGCTAGAGATTATGGTCAGGGGAAGGGCTATGGCTACACCTTC.

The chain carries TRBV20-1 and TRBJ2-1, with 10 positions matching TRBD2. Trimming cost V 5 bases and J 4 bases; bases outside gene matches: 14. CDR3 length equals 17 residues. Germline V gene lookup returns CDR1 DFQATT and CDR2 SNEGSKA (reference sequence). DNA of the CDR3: TGCAGTGCTGACCCAGCGGGGGGGATGACTAGTTACAATGAGCAGTTCTTC. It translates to CSADPAGGMTSYNEQFF.

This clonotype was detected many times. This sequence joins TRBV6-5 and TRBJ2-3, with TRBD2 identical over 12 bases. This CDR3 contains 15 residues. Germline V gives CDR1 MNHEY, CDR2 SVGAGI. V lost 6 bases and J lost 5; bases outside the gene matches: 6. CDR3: CASRPSGGAVDTQYF. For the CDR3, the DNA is TGTGCCAGCAGACCTAGCGGGGGGGCGGTAGATACGCAGTATTTT.

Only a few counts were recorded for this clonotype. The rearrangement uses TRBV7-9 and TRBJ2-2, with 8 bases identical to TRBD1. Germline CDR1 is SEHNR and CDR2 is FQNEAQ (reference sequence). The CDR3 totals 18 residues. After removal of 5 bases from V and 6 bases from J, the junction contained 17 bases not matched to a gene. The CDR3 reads CASSPITERQGLAGELFF. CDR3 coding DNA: TGTGCCAGCAGCCCCATCACGGAAAGACAGGGGTTAGCCGGGGAGCTGTTTTTT.

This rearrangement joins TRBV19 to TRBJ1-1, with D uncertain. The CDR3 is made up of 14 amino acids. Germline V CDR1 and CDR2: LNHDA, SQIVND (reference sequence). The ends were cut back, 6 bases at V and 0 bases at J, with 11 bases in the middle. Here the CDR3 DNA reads TGTGCCAGTAGAAAAGTGGGGATGAACACTGAAGCTTTCTTT. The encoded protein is CASRKVGMNTEAFF.

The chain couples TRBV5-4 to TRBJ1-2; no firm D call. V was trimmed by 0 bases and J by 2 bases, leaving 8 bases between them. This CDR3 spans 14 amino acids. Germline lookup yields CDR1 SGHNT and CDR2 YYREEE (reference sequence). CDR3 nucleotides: TGTGCCAGCAGCTTGGATGGCAGGAACTATGGCTACACCTTC. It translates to CASSLDGRNYGYTF.

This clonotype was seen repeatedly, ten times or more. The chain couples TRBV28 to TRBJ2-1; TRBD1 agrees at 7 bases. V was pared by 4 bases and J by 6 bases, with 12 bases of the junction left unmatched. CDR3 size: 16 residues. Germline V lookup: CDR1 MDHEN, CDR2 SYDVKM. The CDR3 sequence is CASSWSPTGYPNEQFF. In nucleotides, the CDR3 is TGTGCCAGCAGTTGGTCTCCGACAGGGTACCCCAATGAGCAGTTCTTC.

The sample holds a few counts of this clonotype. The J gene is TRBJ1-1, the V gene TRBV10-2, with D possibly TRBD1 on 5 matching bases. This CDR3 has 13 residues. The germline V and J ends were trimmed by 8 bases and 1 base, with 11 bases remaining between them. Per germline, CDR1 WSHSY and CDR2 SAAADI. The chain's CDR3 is CASGGLENTEAFF. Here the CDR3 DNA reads TGCGCCAGCGGGGGACTGGAGAACACTGAAGCTTTCTTT.

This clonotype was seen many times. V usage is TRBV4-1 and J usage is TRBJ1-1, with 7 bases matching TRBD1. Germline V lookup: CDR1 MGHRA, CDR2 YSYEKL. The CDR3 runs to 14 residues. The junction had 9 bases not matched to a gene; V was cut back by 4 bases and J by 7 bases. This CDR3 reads CASSPRLRDSEAFF. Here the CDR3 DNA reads TGCGCCAGCAGCCCACGTCTCCGGGACAGTGAAGCTTTCTTT.

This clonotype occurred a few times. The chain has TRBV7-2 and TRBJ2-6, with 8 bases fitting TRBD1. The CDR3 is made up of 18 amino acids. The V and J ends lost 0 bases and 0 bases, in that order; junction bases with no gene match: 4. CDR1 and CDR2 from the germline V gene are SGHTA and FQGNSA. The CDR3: CASSLATGVLSGANVLTF. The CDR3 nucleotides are TGTGCCAGCAGCTTAGCGACAGGGGTCCTCTCTGGGGCCAACGTCCTGACTTTC.

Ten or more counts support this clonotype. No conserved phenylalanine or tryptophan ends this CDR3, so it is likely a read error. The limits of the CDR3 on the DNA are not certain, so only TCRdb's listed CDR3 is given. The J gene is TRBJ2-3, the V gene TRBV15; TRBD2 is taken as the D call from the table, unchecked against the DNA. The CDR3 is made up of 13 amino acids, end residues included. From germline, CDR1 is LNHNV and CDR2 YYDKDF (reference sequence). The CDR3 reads CATSRDLSGGSGL.

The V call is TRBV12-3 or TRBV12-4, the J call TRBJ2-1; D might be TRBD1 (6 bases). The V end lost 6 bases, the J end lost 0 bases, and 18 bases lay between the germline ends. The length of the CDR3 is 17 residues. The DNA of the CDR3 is TGTGCCAGCAGGAGGGGGATAGGACCGAGCTCCTACAATGAGCAGTTCTTC. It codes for CASRRGIGPSSYNEQFF.

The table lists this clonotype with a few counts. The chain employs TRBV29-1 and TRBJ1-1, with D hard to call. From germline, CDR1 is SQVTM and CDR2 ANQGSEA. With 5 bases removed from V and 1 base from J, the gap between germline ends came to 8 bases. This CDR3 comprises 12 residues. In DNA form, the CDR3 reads TGCAGCGTTCGGGGTGGGAACACTGAAGCTTTCTTT. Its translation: CSVRGGNTEAFF.

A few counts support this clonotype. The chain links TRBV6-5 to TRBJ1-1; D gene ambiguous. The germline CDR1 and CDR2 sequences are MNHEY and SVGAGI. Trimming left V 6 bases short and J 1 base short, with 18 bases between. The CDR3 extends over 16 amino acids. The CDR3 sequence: CASSHGKVRKNTEAFF. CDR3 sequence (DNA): TGTGCCAGCAGCCATGGGAAGGTTCGAAAGAACACTGAAGCTTTCTTT.

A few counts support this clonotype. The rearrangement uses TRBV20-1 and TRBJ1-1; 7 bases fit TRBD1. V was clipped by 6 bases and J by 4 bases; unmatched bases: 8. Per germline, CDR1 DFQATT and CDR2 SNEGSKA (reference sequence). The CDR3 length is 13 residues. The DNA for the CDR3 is TGCAGTGCGGCACGGACAGGCCCCACTGAAGCTTTCTTT. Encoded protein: CSAARTGPTEAFF.

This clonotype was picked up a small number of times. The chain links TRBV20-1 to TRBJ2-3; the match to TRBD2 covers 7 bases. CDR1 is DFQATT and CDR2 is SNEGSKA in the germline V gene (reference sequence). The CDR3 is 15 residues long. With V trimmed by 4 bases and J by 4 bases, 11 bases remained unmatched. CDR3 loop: CSATPGGNPADTQYF. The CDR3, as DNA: TGCAGTGCTACCCCGGGGGGTAATCCCGCAGATACGCAGTATTTT.

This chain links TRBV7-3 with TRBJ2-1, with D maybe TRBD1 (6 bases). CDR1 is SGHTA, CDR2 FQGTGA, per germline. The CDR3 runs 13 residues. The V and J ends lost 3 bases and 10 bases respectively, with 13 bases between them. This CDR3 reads CASSFATGSEQFF. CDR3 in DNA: TGTGCCAGCAGCTTTGCTACAGGGTCCGAGCAGTTCTTC. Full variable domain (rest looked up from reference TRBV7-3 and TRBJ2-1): GAGVSQTPSNKVTEKGKYVELRCDPISGHTALYWYRQSLGQGPEFLIYFQGTGAADDSGLPNDRFFAVRPEGSVSTLKIQRTERGDSAVYLCASSFATGSEQFFGPGTRLTVL.

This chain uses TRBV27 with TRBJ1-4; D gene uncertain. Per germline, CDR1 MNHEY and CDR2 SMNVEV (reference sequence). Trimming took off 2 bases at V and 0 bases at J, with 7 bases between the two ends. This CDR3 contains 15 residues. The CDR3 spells CASSLLAATNEKLFF. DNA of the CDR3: TGTGCCAGCAGTTTACTGGCGGCAACTAATGAAAAACTGTTTTTT.

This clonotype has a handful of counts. The chain's CDR3 is CASSLVLAGEHNEQFF. CDR3 in DNA: TGCGCCAGCAGCTTGGTCCTAGCGGGGGAACACAATGAGCAGTTCTTC. The chain employs TRBV5-1 and TRBJ2-1; 10 positions agree with TRBD2. With 0 bases clipped from V and 5 bases from J, the junction kept 5 bases outside the gene matches. The CDR3 length is 16 residues. Looked up from germline, CDR1 is SGHRS and CDR2 is YFSETQ.